This TCR beta chain originates from a study of blood T cell repertoires in COVID-19. Clones were read by immunoSEQ multiplex PCR, and TCRdb kept only the in-frame ones, dropping some. The table lists around 50,000 clones, 85% to 90% of them singletons. The ends were cut back, 0 bases at V and 0 bases at J, with 6 bases in the middle. CDR3 size: 14 residues. The germline gives CDR1 SEHNR, CDR2 FQNEAQ (reference sequence). Sequencing was performed on peripheral blood. This receptor was obtained from a man in his forties or fifties with active COVID-19. J is TRBJ2-7 and V is TRBV7-9, with a weak D call TRBD2 (5 bases). CDR3 protein: CASSLAGDSYEQYF. For the CDR3, the DNA is TGTGCCAGCAGCTTAGCGGGAGACTCCTACGAGCAGTACTTC.